This T cell receptor (beta chain) came from a study of OX40 agonist ivuxolimab in advanced cancers. About the study: Ivuxolimab, an antibody acting as an agonist of OX40 (CD134), was used to treat patients.

The germline V and J ends were trimmed by 3 bases and 3 bases, with 18 bases remaining between them. The CDR3 is 17 amino acids. Germline-derived CDR1 and CDR2 are SGHVS and FQNEAQ. Points on this clone: Antigen: not known.

Study results and limitations: Part of the nonresponder group also had normalized T-cell clonal expansion that was low. Circulating CD4+ and CD8+ T cells showed clonal expansion by week 6 at 0.1 to 3.0 mg/kg.

Sequencing was performed with immunoSEQ multiplex PCR; in TCRdb, only in-frame clones are kept and a portion is missing. Of about 28,000 clones in the sample, roughly 83% were seen once. The material was CD4+ or CD8+ T cells sorted from blood, obtained in a trial of the OX40 agonist ivuxolimab. The rearrangement uses TRBV7-8 and TRBJ2-1; tentative D call: TRBD2 (6 bases). This TCR came from an adult with an advanced solid tumor such as melanoma, head and neck, liver or kidney cancer. The CDR3 DNA is TGTGCCAGCAGCTTCCCTGGCGGGGAGAGGATCTACAATGAGCAGTTCTTC. This translates into CASSFPGGERIYNEQFF.